This T cell receptor beta chain came from a study of blood T cell repertoires in COVID-19. Study background: The United States, Italy and Spain provided the acute and convalescent COVID-19 samples. Sample material is recorded as cDNA or gDNA derived from T cells, B-cell-depleted T cells, or PBMCs.

While infection was still active, Seattle patients were enrolled and then followed longitudinally. As originally analysed: Amplification from reference gene primers served as the basis for estimated nucleated cell counts. Method: immunoSEQ multiplex PCR; TCRdb's copy keeps in-frame clones and lacks some. The DNA gave D and trimming, while V, J and clone size come from that table. The sample has more than 300,000 clones, about 90% seen once. CDR3 length: 15 residues. With 6 bases removed from V and 4 bases from J, the gap between germline ends came to 13 bases. Germline V gene sequence: CDR1 MNHEY, CDR2 SVGAGI.

The chain has TRBV6-5 and TRBJ1-6; a possible D gene is TRBD1 (6 bases). The source material was peripheral blood. The TCR originated in a woman in her thirties or forties with COVID-19, enrolled during active disease. The CDR3 spells CASSRGQNYNSPLHF. The CDR3 DNA follows: TGTGCCAGCAGCCGAGGACAGAATTATAATTCACCCCTCCACTTT.